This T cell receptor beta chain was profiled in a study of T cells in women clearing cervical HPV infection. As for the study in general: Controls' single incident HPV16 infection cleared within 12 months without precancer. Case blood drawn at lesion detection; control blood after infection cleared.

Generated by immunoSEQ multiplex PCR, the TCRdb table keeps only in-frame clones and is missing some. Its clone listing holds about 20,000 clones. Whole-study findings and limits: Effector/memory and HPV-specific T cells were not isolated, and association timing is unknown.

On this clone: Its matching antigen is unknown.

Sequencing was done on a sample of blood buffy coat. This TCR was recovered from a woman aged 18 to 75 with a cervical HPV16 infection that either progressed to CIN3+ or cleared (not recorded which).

The CDR3 spells CASSSQGALQGNEAFF. The CDR3 bases that were read are TGCGCCAGCAGCTCACAAGGAGCCCTACAGGGAAATGAA. The chain employs TRBV5-1 and TRBJ1-1; TRBD1 is a possible D gene (6 bases). The read comes to an end 3 residues before the CDR3 does, leaving the germline J gene to fill in the end. V shed 3 bases and J shed 7 bases, with 22 bases lying between them. The CDR3 consists of 16 residues. CDR1 SGHRS and CDR2 YFSETQ come from the germline V gene.